The 31 T cell receptor beta chains reported below all come from one sample, sequenced in a study of memory CD4+ T cells and cytomegalovirus serostatus. Single viable CD3+CD4+CD8-CD45RO+ cells were sorted as the memory CD4+ T cells. TCRdb's table, derived via immunoSEQ multiplex PCR, lists solely in-frame clones and lacks some. The sample contains over 35,000 clones, around 80% of which appear only once. Sequencing input: memory CD4+ T cells from blood. All receptors derive from an adult in good health and CMV-seronegative.

The chain has TRBV28 and TRBJ1-3, with no clear D. This CDR3 contains 15 residues. CDR1 MDHEN and CDR2 SYDVKM come from the germline V gene. V was cut by 10 bases and J by 0 bases, with 16 bases left in between. The CDR3 reads CATNKRRYSGNTIYF. CDR3 nucleotides: TGTGCCACCAACAAGAGGAGATACTCTGGAAACACCATATATTTT. The variable domain in full, completed from reference TRBV28 and TRBJ1-3, reads DVKVTQSSRYLVKRTGEKVFLECVQDMDHENMFWYRQDPGLGLRLIYFSYDVKMKEKGDIPEGYSVSREKKERFSLILESASTNQTSMYLCATNKRRYSGNTIYFGEGSWLTVV.

The chain combines TRBV10-3 with TRBJ2-1, with a tentative D call TRBD1 (6 bases). Trimming took off 4 bases at V and 4 bases at J, with 20 bases between the two ends. CDR1 and CDR2 from the germline V gene are ENHRY and SYGVKD. The CDR3 has 17 residues. The CDR3 reads CAISALQGSTSYNEQFF. The CDR3 region has the DNA TGTGCCATCAGTGCTCTACAGGGATCGACCTCTTACAATGAGCAGTTCTTC.

This chain joins TRBV28 and TRBJ1-2; D is uncertain. V was pared by 6 bases and J by 3 bases, with 8 bases between. The CDR3 has 12 amino acids. Germline lookup yields CDR1 MDHEN and CDR2 SYDVKM. CDR3 DNA: TGTGCCAGCAGCCCCTCTTACTATGGCTACACCTTC. Translation gives CASSPSYYGYTF.

This clone has a single count. V is TRBV12-5 and J is TRBJ2-5; 10 bases match TRBD2. Trimming removed 1 base from V and 2 bases from J; junction bases left unmatched: 1. CDR1 is LGHNT and CDR2 is FRNRAP in the germline V gene. This CDR3 is 15 amino acids long. The CDR3 DNA follows: TGTGCTAGTGGTTTGGCAGCGGGGGGGCAAGAGACCCAGTACTTC. Translated, it gives CASGLAAGGQETQYF.

The chain carries TRBV28 and TRBJ2-3; no reliable D call. This CDR3 spans 11 amino acids. In germline, CDR1 is MDHEN, CDR2 SYDVKM. Trimming took off 5 bases at V and 5 bases at J, with 5 bases between the two ends. CDR3 nucleotide sequence: TGTGCCAGCAGTGTGAGAGATACGCAGTATTTT. Amino acids: CASSVRDTQYF.

The chain combines TRBV10-1 with TRBJ1-6, with TRBD1 matching 10 bases. The J segment lost 1 base and the V segment lost 2 bases, leaving 5 bases of the junction unmatched. The CDR3 length is 18 residues. CDR1 is WNHNN and CDR2 is SYGVQD in the germline V gene (reference sequence). The CDR3 protein is CASSEGRQGASYNSPLHF. As DNA, the CDR3 is TGCGCCAGCAGTGAGGGGCGACAGGGGGCGTCCTATAATTCACCCCTCCACTTT.

This sequence joins TRBV5-4 and TRBJ2-3, with 12 nucleotides matching TRBD2. With V trimmed by 1 base and J by 3 bases, 6 bases remained unmatched. From germline, CDR1 is SGHNT and CDR2 YYREEE (reference sequence). This CDR3 spans 17 amino acids. The CDR3 DNA follows: TGTGCCAGCAGCTTGAAAGGACTAGCGGGGCCTACAGATACGCAGTATTTT. This translates into CASSLKGLAGPTDTQYF.

This clone has just a few counts. The chain recombines TRBV2 with TRBJ2-7, with 9 bases that match TRBD1. The CDR3 is made up of 13 amino acids. Germline V gene lookup returns CDR1 SNHLY and CDR2 FYNNEI. The ends lost 10 bases at V and 6 bases at J; junction bases unmatched: 10. The CDR3 coding sequence is TGTGCCACCGAGGGGGACAGGGTAGTCGAGCAGTACTTC. Its translation is CATEGDRVVEQYF.

This clone was seen a few times. The chain recombines TRBV25-1 with TRBJ2-7; 9 bases align to TRBD1. This CDR3 contains 17 residues. Germline V gives CDR1 MGHDK, CDR2 SYGVNS. J was trimmed by 0 bases and V by 7 bases; bases with no gene match: 13. CDR3 DNA sequence: TGTGCCAGCAATAAAAATCGGGCGGGACAGGGCTCCTACGAGCAGTACTTC. This translates into CASNKNRAGQGSYEQYF.

There are a few counts of this clone. The J gene is TRBJ1-1, the V gene TRBV7-8; D may be TRBD1 (6 bases). V lost 3 bases to trimming and J lost 5 bases, with 10 bases between them. CDR1 is SGHVS and CDR2 is FQNEAQ in the germline V gene. The CDR3 is 13 residues long. The CDR3 loop is CASSLGGGTEAFF. The CDR3 bases are TGTGCCAGCAGCTTGGGAGGGGGGACTGAAGCTTTCTTT.

J is TRBJ2-3 and V is TRBV4-3; 8 positions match TRBD2. Germline V gives CDR1 LGHNA, CDR2 YSLEER. The CDR3 is made up of 17 amino acids. Germline trimming cut 6 bases from V and 4 bases from J; bases unmatched to any gene: 15. The DNA of the CDR3 is TGCGCCAGCAGTTTTCTCACCGGGACTAGGATAGCAGATACGCAGTATTTT. It is translated as CASSFLTGTRIADTQYF.

V is TRBV6-6 and J is TRBJ1-4, with TRBD1 as a possible D gene (5 bases). V lost 2 bases and J 2 bases, leaving 6 bases between the germline ends. The germline gives CDR1 MNHNY, CDR2 SVGAGI (reference sequence). The CDR3 contains 14 residues. CDR3 nucleotides: TGTGCCAGCAGTTACGGACACACTAATGAAAAACTGTTTTTT. Translated: CASSYGHTNEKLFF.

With regard to this clone: The junction shows a germline mismatch at one end, possibly a read error. This sequence joins TRBV6-6 and TRBJ1-1, with D possibly being TRBD1 (5 bases). CDR1 and CDR2 (germline): MNHNY, SVGAGI (reference sequence). CDR3 length: 12 residues. The CDR3 DNA reads TGTGCCAGCGGACTACAGGACACCGAAGCTTTCTTT. Encoded protein: CASGLQDTEAFF.

The chain carries TRBV6-5 and TRBJ1-1; 8 bases match TRBD1. Germline CDR1 MNHEY, CDR2 SVGAGI. The CDR3 runs to 13 residues. The V segment lost 6 bases and the J segment 8 bases; nucleotides outside the gene matches: 8. This chain's CDR3 is CASSPRDRLEAFF. The CDR3 DNA reads as TGTGCCAGCAGCCCCCGGGACAGGTTAGAAGCTTTCTTT.

The chain carries TRBV19 and TRBJ2-7; tentatively, D is TRBD2 (5 bases). The germline CDR1 and CDR2 sequences are LNHDA and SQIVND (reference sequence). V lost 3 bases to trimming and J lost 7 bases, with 19 bases between them. The CDR3 length is 15 residues. The CDR3 loop is CASSIWLAPSGEQYF. CDR3 bases: TGTGCCAGTAGTATTTGGTTGGCCCCCTCGGGGGAGCAGTACTTC.

The chain couples TRBV28 to TRBJ1-1, with a tentative D call TRBD1 (5 bases). CDR1 is MDHEN and CDR2 is SYDVKM in the germline V gene. This CDR3 has 14 residues. Trimming took off 6 bases at V and 1 base at J, with 12 bases between the two ends. The CDR3 protein is CASSRLRGNTEAFF. DNA of the CDR3: TGTGCCAGCAGCCGATTGAGGGGGAACACTGAAGCTTTCTTT.

The gene calls are TRBV28 and TRBJ1-1, with D maybe TRBD1 (5 bases). Germline loops: CDR1 MDHEN, CDR2 SYDVKM. The CDR3 is 15 amino acids. Trimming pared 1 base from V and 5 bases from J, leaving 14 bases between. The CDR3 nucleotides are TGTGCCAGCAGTTTATTTCACAGGCTGGGGACTGAAGCTTTCTTT. It translates to CASSLFHRLGTEAFF.

There are a few counts of this clone. The chain employs TRBV9 and TRBJ1-1; 7 bases map to TRBD1. This CDR3 has 16 amino acids. Germline CDR1 and CDR2: SGDLS and YYNGEE. The J segment lost 4 bases and the V segment lost 7 bases, leaving 16 bases of the junction unmatched. The CDR3 nucleotides are TGTGCCAGCGGAAGGGGGGCAGGGGGAAGGATCACTGAAGCTTTCTTT. It translates to CASGRGAGGRITEAFF.

The rearrangement links TRBV19 to TRBJ2-3, with 9 bases that match TRBD1. The V and J ends lost 6 bases and 3 bases, in that order; junction bases with no gene match: 4. This CDR3 has 14 residues. Germline values: CDR1 LNHDA, CDR2 SQIVND (reference sequence). CDR3 sequence: CASRDRGGTDTQYF. CDR3 DNA sequence: TGTGCCAGTAGGGACAGGGGTGGGACAGATACGCAGTATTTT.

This clone was seen just once. The chain combines TRBV9 with TRBJ1-6; a possible D gene is TRBD1 (6 bases). Trimming cost V 3 bases and J 7 bases, with 11 bases left between them. Germline V gene sequence: CDR1 SGDLS, CDR2 YYNGEE. CDR3 length: 14 residues. The CDR3 sequence: CASSGGPGNSPLHF. CDR3 bases: TGTGCCAGCAGCGGGGGGCCCGGGAATTCACCCCTCCACTTT.

The V call is TRBV20-1, the J call TRBJ2-1; D gene uncertain. V was clipped by 3 bases and J by 7 bases, with 7 bases between them. The CDR3 spans 11 residues. Germline V gene lookup returns CDR1 DFQATT and CDR2 SNEGSKA (reference sequence). CDR3 sequence reads: CSASGVNEQFF. CDR3 DNA sequence: TGCAGTGCTAGCGGCGTAAATGAGCAGTTCTTC.

This clone turned up a few times. The chain has TRBV4-1 and TRBJ1-1, with D perhaps TRBD1 (6 bases). Germline V gene sequence: CDR1 MGHRA, CDR2 YSYEKL. The length of the CDR3 is 12 residues. Trimming stripped 0 bases from V and 10 bases from J, with 9 bases between. The CDR3 reads CASSQEQGGAFF. The CDR3 DNA is TGCGCCAGCAGCCAAGAACAGGGAGGAGCTTTCTTT.

By share of the sample, this clone is medium-sized (0.01 to 0.1%). The rearrangement uses TRBV7-3 and TRBJ2-1; TRBD2 matches 11 bases. Germline V gene data show CDR1 as SGHTA and CDR2 as FQGTGA. V lost 3 bases, J lost 7 bases, and 8 bases stayed unmatched. The CDR3 runs 16 residues. Here the CDR3 reads CASSFGSGLAGNEQFF. The CDR3 nucleotides read TGTGCCAGCAGCTTTGGAAGTGGACTAGCGGGTAATGAGCAGTTCTTC. The whole variable domain, remainder taken from reference TRBV7-3 and TRBJ2-1, is GAGVSQTPSNKVTEKGKYVELRCDPISGHTALYWYRQSLGQGPEFLIYFQGTGAADDSGLPNDRFFAVRPEGSVSTLKIQRTERGDSAVYLCASSFGSGLAGNEQFFGPGTRLTVL.

This clone was seen only a few times. The rearrangement uses TRBV11-2 and TRBJ2-7; tentatively, D is TRBD1 (6 bases). The CDR3 sequence is 14 residues long. CDR1 is SGHAT, CDR2 FQNNGV, per germline. V lost 1 base and J 3 bases, leaving 10 bases between the germline ends. The CDR3 region has the DNA TGTGCCAGCAGCTTAGGAACAGGGCGCTACGAGCAGTACTTC. It specifies CASSLGTGRYEQYF.

In this sample, this clone turned up a few times. The V gene is TRBV4-2, the J gene TRBJ2-5; 9 bases are shared with TRBD2. The CDR3 is 16 amino acids. J lost 5 bases, V lost 0 bases, and 7 bases had no gene match. Germline V CDR1 and CDR2: LGHNA, YNFKEQ. CDR3 nucleotides: TGTGCCAGCAGCCAAGAGGGCGGGGGGGTCGGGGAGACCCAGTACTTC. It encodes CASSQEGGGVGETQYF.

The V gene is TRBV7-3, the J gene TRBJ1-1; D is possibly TRBD1 (6 bases). The V end was cut by 1 base, the J end by 0 bases, with 21 bases between. Germline assignment: CDR1 SGHTA and CDR2 FQGTGA. The CDR3 extends over 19 amino acids. In DNA, the CDR3 is TGTGCCAGCAGCTTAAGATCCCCCCTTTTTACAGGGATGAACACTGAAGCTTTCTTT. Translation gives CASSLRSPLFTGMNTEAFF.

Here the CDR3 DNA reads TGTGCCAGCAGCTTAAGAACGGCGAACACTGAAGCTTTCTTT. This codes for CASSLRTANTEAFF. This chain joins TRBV7-9 and TRBJ1-1, with D uncertain. The CDR3 contains 14 residues. Germline CDR1 and CDR2: SEHNR and FQNEAQ (reference sequence). V was pared by 2 bases and J by 1 base, with 8 bases between.

The rearrangement joins TRBV19 to TRBJ1-6; D uncertain. CDR1 and CDR2 from the germline V gene are LNHDA and SQIVND (reference sequence). The CDR3 loop spans 15 amino acids. V was shortened by 6 bases and J by 0 bases, with 9 bases between the two germline ends. For the CDR3, the DNA is TGTGCCAGTAGGTTCGTTAGCTCCTATAATTCACCCCTCCACTTT. Amino acid sequence: CASRFVSSYNSPLHF. The complete variable domain, with remaining parts taken from reference TRBV19 and TRBJ1-6, reads DGGITQSPKYLFRKEGQNVTLSCEQNLNHDAMYWYRQDPGQGLRLIYYSQIVNDFQKGDIAEGYSVSREKKESFPLTVTSAQKNPTAFYLCASRFVSSYNSPLHFGNGTRLTVT.

V usage is TRBV19 and J usage is TRBJ2-1; 10 positions match TRBD2. V lost 4 bases and J lost 1; bases outside the gene matches: 7. Germline CDR1 and CDR2: LNHDA and SQIVND (reference sequence). CDR3 length: 17 amino acids. The CDR3 region has the DNA TGTGCCAGTAGTAAGATAACTAGCGGGGTATCCTACAATGAGCAGTTCTTC. Its translation is CASSKITSGVSYNEQFF.

This clone appeared a single time. The chain uses TRBV5-6 and TRBJ2-3; no firm D call. The germline CDR1 and CDR2 sequences are SGHDT and YYEEEE. This CDR3 has 13 amino acids. V gave up 4 bases and J gave up 4 bases, with 10 bases separating them. The CDR3 DNA sequence: TGTGCCAGCAGCCCCCGCTCTGCAGATACGCAGTATTTT. It translates to CASSPRSADTQYF.

The chain has TRBV5-1 and TRBJ2-3; D is unresolved. From germline, CDR1 is SGHRS and CDR2 YFSETQ. The CDR3 has 14 amino acids. V lost 9 bases and J lost 2, with 16 bases in between. This CDR3 reads CATGLSRATDTQYF. The CDR3 region has the DNA TGCGCCACCGGCCTCTCCCGGGCCACAGATACGCAGTATTTT.